This T cell receptor (beta chain) is drawn from a study of CD4 T cells in relation to SARS-CoV-2 and coronaviruses. For the study at large: The HLA restriction of the shared crossreactive spike epitopes was mapped.

This table comes from immunoSEQ multiplex PCR, and its TCRdb copy is limited to in-frame clones, with some not included. This sample carries just under 20,000 clones, roughly 80% of them seen once, and the ten largest clones take about a fifth. CDR1 MNHEY and CDR2 SVGEGT come from the germline V gene. The CDR3 length is 15 residues. Losses at the gene ends were 6 bases for V and 5 bases for J; bases not matched to a gene: 12. The unexposed donors gave CD4+ T cells in about 2010-2019, prior to COVID-19. After less than 11 days of culture, CD4+ T cells were isolated. Cells permitting, SARS-CoV-2 S/N and four cold-coronavirus spikes were tested on unexposed-donor CD4+ T cells. Remarks on this clone: Its antigen remains unidentified.

J is TRBJ1-2 and V is TRBV6-2 or TRBV6-3; 7 bases agree with TRBD1. The TCR was taken from a human donor in good health. The sample was CD4+ T cells from PBMCs, cultured in vitro. CDR3: CASSPGTAQLYGYTF. The CDR3 DNA reads as TGTGCCAGCAGCCCCGGGACAGCCCAGTTGTATGGCTACACCTTC.